The sequence of this T cell receptor beta chain was determined in a study of blood T cell repertoires in COVID-19. Study background: The origin of the acute and convalescent COVID-19 samples was the United States, Italy and Spain. T cells, B-cell-depleted T cells, or PBMCs provided the cDNA or gDNA that served as material.

Trimming took 1 base from V and 10 from J, leaving 22 bases between them. The CDR3 covers 16 residues. CDR1 and CDR2 (germline): LNHNV, YYDKDF (reference sequence). Study processing details: Amplification with reference gene primers provided the estimates of nucleated cell counts. Assay: immunoSEQ multiplex PCR; the TCRdb copy retains only in-frame clones and omits some. V, J and clone size were drawn from that table, and D and trimming were deduced from the DNA. Found here are 95,000 to 150,000 clones, approximately 80% of them singletons; the top ten hold 37%. The sequenced sample consisted of peripheral blood. This sequence originates from a man in his forties with active or convalescent COVID-19. The chain couples TRBV15 to TRBJ1-1; D remains ambiguous. The CDR3 region is CATSRGEVGSLWGAFF. The CDR3 DNA sequence: TGTGCCACCAGCAGAGGGGAGGTGGGCTCTCTATGGGGAGCTTTCTTT.